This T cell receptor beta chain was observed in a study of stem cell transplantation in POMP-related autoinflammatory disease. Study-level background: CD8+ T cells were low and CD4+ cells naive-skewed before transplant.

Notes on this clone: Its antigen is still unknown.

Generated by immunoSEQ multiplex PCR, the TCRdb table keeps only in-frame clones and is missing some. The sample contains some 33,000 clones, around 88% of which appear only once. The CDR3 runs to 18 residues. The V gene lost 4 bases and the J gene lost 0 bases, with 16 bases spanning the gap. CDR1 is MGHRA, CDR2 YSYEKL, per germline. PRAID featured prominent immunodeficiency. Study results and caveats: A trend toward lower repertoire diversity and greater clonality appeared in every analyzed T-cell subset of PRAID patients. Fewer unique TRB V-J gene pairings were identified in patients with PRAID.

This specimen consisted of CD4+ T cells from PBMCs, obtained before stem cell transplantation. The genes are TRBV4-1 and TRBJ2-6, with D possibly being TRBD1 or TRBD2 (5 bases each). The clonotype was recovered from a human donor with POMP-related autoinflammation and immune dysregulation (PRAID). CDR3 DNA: TGCGCCAGCAGCCTGAGGCCGGGACGGATCTCTGGGGCCAACGTCCTGACTTTC. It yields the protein CASSLRPGRISGANVLTF.